This TCR beta chain was captured in a study of technical replicates of blood from a handful of donors. The table came from immunoSEQ multiplex PCR; TCRdb's copy has only in-frame clones and leaves some out. The sample carries under 75,000 clones, about 94% recorded once. With 0 bases clipped from V and 2 bases from J, the junction kept 11 bases outside the gene matches. Per germline, CDR1 LGHNA and CDR2 YSLEER. There are 20 residues in the CDR3. This clonotype originated in a human donor in good health. V is TRBV4-3 and J is TRBJ2-1, with 12 bases matching TRBD2. Sequenced sample: T cells isolated from PBMCs. This chain's CDR3 is CASSQDGGLAGRRPYNEQFF. In nucleotides, the CDR3 is TGCGCCAGCAGCCAAGATGGTGGACTAGCGGGACGAAGGCCCTACAATGAGCAGTTCTTC.